Listed below are T cell receptor beta chains from one sample, sequenced in a study of blood T cell repertoires in COVID-19. The protocol was immunoSEQ multiplex PCR, while the TCRdb copy is restricted to in-frame clones and leaves out a portion. Of approximately 65,000 clones in the sample, more than 80% were seen once. The specimen sequenced was PBMCs or T cells enriched from blood (not recorded which). All receptors come from a woman aged 40 to 55 with acute COVID-19. Both conserved end residues are part of each CDR3. D genes are given only for firm matches. Clone size appears in some rows only: once, few, many, or a class for an expanded clone.

few,TRBD2,17,TRBV4-1,TRBJ2-3,TGCGCCAGCAGCCAAGAAAGGGCAGCGGGAGTCCCAGATACGCAGTATTTT,CASSQERAAGVPDTQYF
-,-,14,TRBV28,TRBJ1-2,TGTGCCAGCAGTGCCCTCGCGCGGCTCTATGGCTACACCTTC,CASSALARLYGYTF
-,-,14,TRBV28,TRBJ1-5,TGTGCCAGCAGTAGGGGTTTCGGCAATCAGCCCCAGCATTTT,CASSRGFGNQPQHF
few,TRBD1,13,TRBV3-1/TRBV3-2,TRBJ1-2,TGTGCCAGCAGCCAACTACAGGGGAATGGCTACACCTTC,CASSQLQGNGYTF
-,-,12,TRBV19,TRBJ1-1,TGTGCCAGTACCCCGGGGAACACTGAAGCTTTCTTT,CASTPGNTEAFF
-,-,15,TRBV2,TRBJ1-1,TGTGCCAGCAGCCCCCTAGTCAGAGGATGGTCTGAAGCTTTCTTT,CASSPLVRGWSEAFF
few,-,16,TRBV7-9,TRBJ1-5,TGTGCCAGCAGCTTAGAGGTGGGAACAGGCCAAATGCCCCAGCATTTT,CASSLEVGTGQMPQHF
few,TRBD2,16,TRBV5-4,TRBJ2-1,TGTGCCAGCAGCTTGGCCGGGAGGTTTTCCTACAATGAGCAGTTCTTC,CASSLAGRFSYNEQFF
-,-,15,TRBV6-1,TRBJ2-2,TGTGCCAGCAGTGAAGAGGCCAGGGGAAACGGGGAGCTGTTTTTT,CASSEEARGNGELFF
-,-,15,TRBV6-1,TRBJ2-7,TGTGCCAGCAGTGAAGTGGGTAGCGGTTCCTACGAGCAGTACTTC,CASSEVGSGSYEQYF
-,-,14,TRBV27,TRBJ1-1,TGTGCCAGCAGTTTCGGGGGGCTAGGAACTGAAGCTTTCTTT,CASSFGGLGTEAFF
once,TRBD1,15,TRBV5-6,TRBJ1-4,TGTGCCAGCAGCTTTACAGGGGGACCAAATGAAAAACTGTTTTTT,CASSFTGGPNEKLFF
-,TRBD1,15,TRBV15,TRBJ2-4,TGTGCCACCAGCAGAGCCTCGGGACAGGAAAACATTCAGTACTTC,CATSRASGQENIQYF
-,TRBD2,16,TRBV28,TRBJ2-7,TGTGCCAGCAGTTCTATCCGGACTAGCGGCTCCTACGAGCAGTACTTC,CASSSIRTSGSYEQYF
-,TRBD1,15,TRBV19,TRBJ2-4,TGTGCCAGTGGGGGGACAGGTCAAGGGATAAACATTCAGTACTTC,CASGGTGQGINIQYF